The 21 T cell receptor beta chains listed next were all sequenced from one sample in a study of blood T cell repertoires in COVID-19. Measured with immunoSEQ multiplex PCR; TCRdb has only the in-frame clones, and not every one. The table has roughly 220,000 clones, approximately 90% seen once; the top ten hold over 3%. The material sequenced was PBMCs or T cells enriched from blood (not recorded which). The receptors here all came from a woman in her thirties or forties with acute COVID-19.

This chain uses TRBV5-1 with TRBJ1-2; D may be TRBD1 (6 bases). The germline V gene has CDR1 SGHRS and CDR2 YFSETQ. Trimming cost V 4 bases and J 8 bases, with 21 bases left between them. The CDR3 totals 15 residues. CDR3 in amino acids: CASSPTQGLLEGYTF. The CDR3 DNA follows: TGCGCCAGCAGCCCAACCCAGGGGTTGCTGGAAGGCTACACCTTC.

V and J are TRBV28 and TRBJ2-6, with a weak D call TRBD1 (5 bases). Germline CDR1 reads MDHEN; CDR2 reads SYDVKM. This CDR3 is built from 16 residues. V was clipped by 5 bases and J by 0 bases, with 11 bases between them. CDR3 in DNA: TGTGCCAGCAGTCCAAGACAGTACTCTGGGGCCAACGTCCTGACTTTC. It translates to CASSPRQYSGANVLTF.

This sequence joins TRBV29-1 and TRBJ2-7, with 7 bases lining up with TRBD1. The CDR3 is 12 amino acids. The ends lost 7 bases at V and 2 bases at J; junction bases unmatched: 5. Germline lookup yields CDR1 SQVTM and CDR2 ANQGSEA. Here the CDR3 reads CSGGQLTYEQYV. The CDR3 DNA follows: TGCAGCGGGGGACAGCTTACCTACGAGCAGTACGTC.

This clone was observed a handful of times. The V gene is TRBV5-1, the J gene TRBJ2-7, with TRBD1 identical over 7 bases. V gave up 4 bases and J gave up 3 bases; unmatched junction bases: 4. CDR3 size: 13 residues. Germline-derived CDR1 and CDR2 are SGHRS and YFSETQ. The CDR3 nucleotides read TGCGCCAGCAGCGTGGGACAGCGCTACGAGCAGTACTTC. This codes for CASSVGQRYEQYF.

The chain uses TRBV12-3 or TRBV12-4 and TRBJ1-2; TRBD1 matches 7 bases. CDR3 length: 12 amino acids. V lost 6 bases to trimming and J lost 4 bases; unmatched junction nucleotides: 2. CDR3 nucleotide sequence: TGTGCCAGCAGATCAGGGGGCTATGGCTACACCTTC. It translates to CASRSGGYGYTF.

V usage is TRBV2 and J usage is TRBJ2-1, with 7 bases matching TRBD2. Germline V lookup: CDR1 SNHLY, CDR2 FYNNEI. Unmatched junction bases numbered 14, after V lost 8 bases and J lost 7 bases. This CDR3 contains 15 residues. The CDR3 is CASQSSGLAANEQFF. CDR3 sequence (DNA): TGTGCCAGCCAAAGTTCTGGCCTAGCGGCTAATGAGCAGTTCTTC.

In this sample, this clone turned up a few times. The chain joins TRBV5-6 to TRBJ1-2, with 11 bases fitting TRBD1. The trim removed 0 bases at V and 8 bases at J, leaving 9 bases unmatched. Germline lookup yields CDR1 SGHDT and CDR2 YYEEEE. This CDR3 region has 16 residues. The CDR3 reads CASSLEAGQGAKGYTF. The CDR3, as DNA: TGTGCCAGCAGCTTGGAAGCAGGACAGGGGGCGAAAGGCTACACCTTC.

This chain joins TRBV6-5 and TRBJ2-1, with 9 bases that match TRBD2. Germline trimming cut 4 bases from V and 3 bases from J; bases unmatched to any gene: 4. The CDR3 consists of 15 residues. Germline CDR1 and CDR2: MNHEY and SVGAGI. The CDR3 spells CASSSLAGVYNEQFF. CDR3 nucleotide sequence: TGTGCCAGCAGTTCTTTAGCGGGGGTCTACAATGAGCAGTTCTTC.

The chain uses TRBV12-5 and TRBJ1-6; 7 nucleotides match TRBD1. V lost 5 bases, J lost 15 bases, and 16 bases stayed unmatched. This CDR3 is 15 amino acids long. CDR1 and CDR2 from the germline V gene are LGHNT and FRNRAP. The CDR3 sequence: CASGLRDSRPHNLHF. The CDR3 region has the DNA TGTGCTAGTGGTCTCCGGGACAGCCGCCCCCACAACCTCCACTTT. Complete variable domain (other parts from reference TRBV12-5 and TRBJ1-6): DARVTQTPRHKVTEMGQEVTMRCQPILGHNTVFWYRQTMMQGLELLAYFRNRAPLDDSGMPKDRFSAEMPDATLATLKIQPSEPRDSAVYFCASGLRDSRPHNLHFGNGTRLTVT.

The chain combines TRBV5-1 with TRBJ2-7; 9 positions match TRBD1. V trimming: 4 bases; J trimming: 0 bases; junction bases outside the gene matches: 17. This CDR3 region has 19 residues. In germline, CDR1 is SGHRS, CDR2 YFSETQ. CDR3 DNA: TGCGCCAGCAGCCCGTCTTGGATATTCCGGGACAGGGCCTCCTACGAGCAGTACTTC. Encoded protein: CASSPSWIFRDRASYEQYF.

The CDR3 sequence: CASSSNPLSPSEYF. The CDR3, as DNA: TGCGCCAGCAGCTCCAACCCGCTAAGTCCCTCGGAGTACTTC. This chain links TRBV5-1 with TRBJ2-7; no definite D call. The CDR3 loop spans 14 amino acids. Germline V lookup: CDR1 SGHRS, CDR2 YFSETQ. V was shortened by 3 bases and J by 11 bases, with 21 bases between the two germline ends.

The chain employs TRBV6-5 and TRBJ1-1; no firm D call. V was pared by 5 bases and J by 7 bases, with 11 bases between. Germline lookup yields CDR1 MNHEY and CDR2 SVGAGI. This CDR3 is built from 12 residues. CDR3 protein: CASSPLAGEAFF. The CDR3 nucleotides read TGTGCCAGCAGTCCCCTGGCAGGTGAAGCTTTCTTT.

V and J are TRBV5-1 and TRBJ2-5; 11 bases align to TRBD2. Germline lookup yields CDR1 SGHRS and CDR2 YFSETQ. CDR3 length: 18 amino acids. The V and J ends lost 0 bases and 2 bases, in that order; junction bases with no gene match: 9. The CDR3: CASSLAVLAGAEQETQYF. DNA of the CDR3: TGCGCCAGCAGCTTGGCTGTACTAGCGGGGGCGGAGCAAGAGACCCAGTACTTC.

Only one count was recorded for this clone. V is TRBV7-6 and J is TRBJ1-3, with D possibly matching TRBD1 (6 bases). Trimming stripped 5 bases from V and 3 bases from J, with 17 bases between. Germline-derived CDR1 and CDR2 are SGHVS and FNYEAQ. The CDR3 length is 16 residues. In DNA form, the CDR3 reads TGTGCCAGCAGCGCGGGCGGACAGAACGTTGGAAACACCATATATTTT. It translates to CASSAGGQNVGNTIYF.

The sample holds many counts of this clone. V and J are TRBV5-8 and TRBJ1-1, with 7 bases identical to TRBD1. The CDR3 has 13 amino acids. Germline V gene sequence: CDR1 SGHTS, CDR2 YDEGEE. The trim removed 1 base at V and 4 bases at J, leaving 1 base unmatched. The CDR3: CASSLTGVTEAFF. DNA for the CDR3: TGTGCCAGCAGCTTGACAGGGGTCACTGAAGCTTTCTTT.

The V call is TRBV24-1, the J call TRBJ2-1; weak D call: TRBD1 (6 bases). Germline CDR1 KGHDR, CDR2 SFDVKD. The V gene lost 3 bases and the J gene lost 3 bases, with 14 bases spanning the gap. The CDR3 length is 16 residues. The CDR3: CATSDPRGGYYNEQFF. CDR3 in DNA: TGTGCCACCAGTGATCCCAGGGGCGGTTACTACAATGAGCAGTTCTTC.

The V and J genes are TRBV9 and TRBJ1-5, with TRBD1 as a possible D gene (6 bases). The CDR3 covers 15 residues. Trimming stripped 3 bases from V and 3 bases from J, with 13 bases between. Germline V lookup: CDR1 SGDLS, CDR2 YYNGEE. DNA for the CDR3: TGTGCCAGCAGCGAAGGGGCAGGGGTCAATCAGCCCCAGCATTTT. It codes for CASSEGAGVNQPQHF. Together with reference TRBV9 and TRBJ1-5, the CDR3 gives the full variable domain: DSGVTQTPKHLITATGQRVTLRCSPRSGDLSVYWYQQSLDQGLQFLIQYYNGEERAKGNILERFSAQQFPDLHSELNLSSLELGDSALYFCASSEGAGVNQPQHFGDGTRLSIL.

V is TRBV2 and J is TRBJ1-1; the match to TRBD1 covers 7 bases. This CDR3 region has 15 residues. J lost 4 bases, V lost 1 base, and 6 bases had no gene match. Germline V CDR1 and CDR2: SNHLY, FYNNEI. CDR3 sequence reads: CASSEVRQGSTEAFF. The CDR3 DNA sequence: TGTGCCAGCAGTGAAGTCCGACAGGGTTCCACTGAAGCTTTCTTT.

The chain uses TRBV11-1 and TRBJ2-7; TRBD1 matches at 7 bases. Germline V gene data show CDR1 as SGHAT and CDR2 as FQDESV (reference sequence). CDR3 length: 16 amino acids. V was clipped by 5 bases and J by 3 bases; unmatched bases: 13. CDR3: CASSPIRGTANYEQYF. The CDR3 DNA follows: TGTGCCAGCAGCCCAATCAGAGGGACAGCCAACTACGAGCAGTACTTC.

The chain combines TRBV29-1 with TRBJ2-3, with 11 positions matching TRBD1. V was pared by 6 bases and J by 2 bases, with 10 bases of the junction left unmatched. Germline loops: CDR1 SQVTM, CDR2 ANQGSEA. This CDR3 has 16 residues. CDR3 sequence (DNA): TGCAGCGTGCGGACAGGGGGCTTCTCCCCCACAGATACGCAGTATTTT. Amino acids: CSVRTGGFSPTDTQYF.

The chain joins TRBV3-1 (or the pseudogene TRBV3-2) to TRBJ2-2; a possible D gene is TRBD1 (5 bases). The V gene's germline CDR1 is LGHDT and CDR2 YNNKEL (reference sequence). Trimming cost V 4 bases and J 7 bases, with 13 bases left between them. This CDR3 is built from 14 residues. CDR3: CASSPTRVGGELFF. CDR3 DNA sequence: TGTGCCAGCAGCCCCACCAGGGTTGGCGGGGAGCTGTTTTTT.